The entry below gives a single T cell receptor beta chain sequence along with its context. Its cognate antigen is unknown. This record belongs to a study of lymphopenia after photon versus proton radiotherapy. The data were produced by immunoSEQ multiplex PCR, yet TCRdb's version contains in-frame clones alone and is incomplete. The repertoire includes 40,000 or so clones, 85% of them detected once, and 2.2% sits in the top ten. Study outcomes and limitations: Photon-treated patients lost naive T cells and TCR diversity; proton-treated stayed stable. In patients who died, overall survival fell as post-nadir TCR diversity dropped more. After lymphocyte nadir, photon-treated repertoires showed oligoclonal expansion, especially CD8+ Temra. Survival link was tested only in deceased patients; proton benefit remains a possibility.

CDR3 length: 14 amino acids. The V segment lost 1 base and the J segment 8 bases; nucleotides outside the gene matches: 3. Per the germline V gene, CDR1 is SGHTA and CDR2 is FQGTGA. Source: peripheral blood, taken from a patient treated with photon-based radiotherapy. This clonotype was obtained from a man in his forties with gastric cancer. The chain carries TRBV7-3 and TRBJ2-1, with 9 nucleotides matching TRBD2. In nucleotides, the CDR3 is TGTGCCAGCAGCTTAAGCGGGGGGGCCTATGAGCAGTTCTTC. Protein: CASSLSGGAYEQFF.